What follows are 16 T cell receptor beta chains derived from one specimen sequenced in a study of T cell repertoires in cytomegalovirus infection. No antigens are known for them. TCRdb redid the calling of the reads with MiXCR, one entry per CDR3 protein. Seen here are roughly 200,000 distinct CDR3 sequences, about 39% observed once, and the top ten hold more than 50%. Sequenced material: CD8+ T cells from cultured PBMCs, taken from culture after CMV antigen stimulation. Every receptor here comes from a human donor in good health (CMV status not recorded). Some clones in this sample may be carry-over from other donors' samples.

There are a few counts of this clonotype. The CDR3 DNA sequence: TGTGCCAGCAGTTGGGACCCTTTCGTTTCCACCGGGGAGCTGTTTTTT. This translates into CASSWDPFVSTGELFF. The gene calls are TRBV6-2 or TRBV6-3 and TRBJ2-2; the D call may be TRBD1 or TRBD2 (5 bases each). Trimming left V 4 bases short and J 4 bases short, with 16 bases between. The CDR3 runs 16 residues. Germline values: CDR1 MNHEY, CDR2 SVGEGT.

The V and J genes are TRBV5-4 and TRBJ2-7; 7 bases match TRBD1. Germline V gene data show CDR1 as SGHNT and CDR2 as YYREEE (reference sequence). V lost 0 bases and J lost 6; bases outside the gene matches: 6. This CDR3 region has 14 residues. This CDR3 reads CASSLGKGAGEQYF. For the CDR3, the DNA is TGTGCCAGCAGCTTGGGGAAGGGGGCAGGCGAGCAGTACTTC. The full variable domain, its missing parts supplied by reference TRBV5-4 and TRBJ2-7, is ETGVTQSPTHLIKTRGQQVTLRCSSQSGHNTVSWYQQALGQGPQFIFQYYREEENGRGNFPPRFSGLQFPNYSSELNVNALELDDSALYLCASSLGKGAGEQYFGPGTRLTVT.

The J gene is TRBJ2-7, the V gene TRBV2, with 12 bases aligning to TRBD1. This CDR3 is 15 amino acids long. Trimming at V came to 3 bases and at J to 6 bases, leaving 6 bases not matched to a gene. The V gene's germline CDR1 is SNHLY and CDR2 FYNNEI. The CDR3 reads CASSEGQGALVEQYF. The CDR3 nucleotides are TGTGCCAGCAGTGAGGGACAGGGGGCTTTGGTCGAGCAGTACTTC.

This clonotype was observed once. The chain combines TRBV20-1 with TRBJ2-2; D may be TRBD2 (6 bases). The CDR3 sequence is 15 residues long. Between the trimmed V and J ends, which lost 0 bases and 3 bases, there was a span of 11 bases. Germline CDR1 DFQATT, CDR2 SNEGSKA (reference sequence). The CDR3 DNA is TGCAGTGCTAGAGATCTAAGGAGGGACACCGGGGAGCTGTTTTTT. As protein: CSARDLRRDTGELFF.

This clonotype was seen just once. A junction boundary mismatches the germline segment, possibly from a read error. The chain recombines TRBV6-1 with TRBJ2-1; TRBD2 matches 8 bases. This CDR3 contains 18 residues. Germline values: CDR1 MNHNS, CDR2 SASEGT. The CDR3 loop is CAISEEFLPGGPRDEQFF. DNA for the CDR3: TGTGCCATCAGTGAAGAGTTCCTACCGGGGGGGCCACGCGATGAGCAGTTCTTC.

This chain connects TRBV6-4 to TRBJ2-3; 8 bases are a match to TRBD2. The germline V gene has CDR1 MRHNA and CDR2 SNTAGT. The CDR3 length is 15 residues. Trimming removed 2 bases from V and 3 bases from J; junction bases left unmatched: 4. Here the CDR3 DNA reads TGTGCCAGCAGTGACAAAGCGGGAGAGACAGATACGCAGTATTTT. Protein product: CASSDKAGETDTQYF.

This clonotype has just one count. The chain uses TRBV11-3 and TRBJ2-7; TRBD1 agrees at 8 bases. The CDR3 has 13 residues. The V gene's germline CDR1 is SGHNT and CDR2 YENEEA. Trimming removed 5 bases from V and 4 bases from J; junction bases left unmatched: 4. The CDR3 sequence: CASSGRQGYEQYF. The CDR3 bases are TGTGCCAGCAGCGGACGACAGGGGTACGAGCAGTACTTC. Looking up the rest from reference TRBV11-3 and TRBJ2-7 gives the full variable domain: EAGVVQSPRYKIIEKKQPVAFWCNPISGHNTLYWYLQNLGQGPELLIRYENEEAVDDSQLPKDRFSAERLKGVDSTLKIQPAELGDSAVYLCASSGRQGYEQYFGPGTRLTVT.

V and J are TRBV7-9 and TRBJ2-5; 11 bases line up with TRBD2. With 1 base clipped from V and 3 bases from J, the junction kept 4 bases outside the gene matches. The CDR3 extends over 16 amino acids. The germline V gene encodes CDR1 SEHNR and CDR2 FQNEAQ (reference sequence). The CDR3 reads CASSLEILAGEETQYF. For the CDR3, the DNA is TGTGCCAGCAGCTTAGAGATACTAGCGGGGGAAGAGACCCAGTACTTC.

The genes are TRBV12-3 or TRBV12-4 and TRBJ2-1, with 11 bases matching TRBD2. After removal of 7 bases from V and 2 bases from J, the junction contained 7 bases not matched to a gene. The CDR3 has 16 residues. The CDR3 region has the DNA TGTGCCAGCACCCGAGATAGCGGGAGGGCCTACAATGAGCAGTTCTTC. It specifies CASTRDSGRAYNEQFF.

The J gene is TRBJ1-1, the V gene TRBV10-3; no clear D. Deletions cut 4 bases from V and 7 bases from J, with 10 bases between. CDR3 length equals 12 residues. Germline loops: CDR1 ENHRY, CDR2 SYGVKD. CDR3 protein: CAISARANEAFF. DNA of the CDR3: TGTGCCATCAGTGCGAGGGCCAATGAAGCTTTCTTT.

The CDR3 is CASSLGPPWNFGEGPNYGYTF. As DNA, the CDR3 is TGTGCCAGCAGCTTAGGGCCCCCTTGGAACTTTGGGGAGGGGCCTAACTATGGCTACACCTTC. The chain couples TRBV7-8 to TRBJ1-2, with D possibly being TRBD1 (5 bases). This CDR3 is 21 amino acids long. The germline V gene has CDR1 SGHVS and CDR2 FQNEAQ. Trimming stripped 1 base from V and 0 bases from J, with 27 bases between.

This chain joins TRBV27 and TRBJ2-3, with D hard to call. Germline V gene sequence: CDR1 MNHEY, CDR2 SMNVEV (reference sequence). Between the trimmed V and J ends, which lost 2 bases and 4 bases, there was a span of 7 bases. The CDR3 has 13 amino acids. This chain's CDR3 is CASSLLPPDTQYF. The CDR3, as DNA: TGTGCCAGCAGTTTACTCCCACCAGATACGCAGTATTTT.

V gene TRBV7-6 combines with J gene TRBJ2-7; TRBD2 might be the D (5 bases). CDR1 and CDR2 from the germline V gene are SGHVS and FNYEAQ. V lost 3 bases to trimming and J lost 4 bases, with 16 bases between them. This CDR3 region has 15 residues. Written as DNA, the CDR3 is TGTGCCAGCAGCTTGGAAAGCGGAGTCCAATACGAGCAGTACTTC. Translation: CASSLESGVQYEQYF.

The V call is TRBV27, the J call TRBJ1-3; unclear D gene. CDR1 is MNHEY and CDR2 is SMNVEV in the germline V gene (reference sequence). The CDR3 is 17 amino acids. Trimming took off 3 bases at V and 6 bases at J, with 21 bases between the two ends. The CDR3 region is CASSFGFGVPLENTIYF. For the CDR3, the DNA is TGTGCCAGCAGTTTCGGTTTTGGGGTTCCCCTGGAAAACACCATATATTTT.

The table lists this clonotype with a count of one. J is TRBJ1-3 and V is TRBV15; D gene unclear. CDR3 length: 19 amino acids. Trimming took 0 bases from V and 2 from J, leaving 20 bases between them. CDR1 LNHNV and CDR2 YYDKDF come from the germline V gene (reference sequence). The CDR3 DNA reads TGTGCCACCAGCAGAGATTTATATCGGCCTACTCAGGCTGGAAACACCATATATTTT. This encodes CATSRDLYRPTQAGNTIYF.

Notes on this clonotype: The junction departs from germline at one end; a sequencing error may be responsible. The rearrangement links TRBV7-9 to TRBJ2-3; TRBD2 might be the D (6 bases). The length of the CDR3 is 13 residues. Germline CDR1 reads SEHNR; CDR2 reads FQNEAQ (reference sequence). The CDR3 sequence: CASRETSTDKQYF. In nucleotides, the CDR3 is TGTGCCAGCCGGGAGACAAGCACAGATAAGCAGTATTTT.